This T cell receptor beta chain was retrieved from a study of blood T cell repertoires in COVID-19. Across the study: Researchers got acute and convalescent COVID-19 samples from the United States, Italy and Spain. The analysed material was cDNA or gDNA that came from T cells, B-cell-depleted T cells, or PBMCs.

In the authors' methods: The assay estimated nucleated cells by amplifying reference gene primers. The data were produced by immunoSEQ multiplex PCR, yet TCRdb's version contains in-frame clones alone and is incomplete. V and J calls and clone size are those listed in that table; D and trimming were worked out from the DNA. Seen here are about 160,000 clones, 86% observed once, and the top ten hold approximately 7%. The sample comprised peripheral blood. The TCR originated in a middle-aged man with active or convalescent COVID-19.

CDR3 sequence reads: CAISETSGRTTDTQYF. As DNA, the CDR3 is TGTGCCATCAGTGAAACCAGCGGGAGGACGACAGATACGCAGTATTTT. The chain carries TRBV10-3 and TRBJ2-3, with 9 bases matching TRBD2. CDR1 and CDR2 from the germline V gene are ENHRY and SYGVKD. This CDR3 region has 16 residues. The V gene end was trimmed by 3 bases and the J gene end by 3 bases; junction bases not matched to a gene: 7.